Listed below are T cell receptor beta chains from one sample, sequenced in a study of control samples from healthy donors and cancer patients. Data came from immunoSEQ multiplex PCR; TCRdb stores just in-frame clones and leaves some out. The repertoire includes about 180,000 clones, around 90% of them detected once, and around 1.5% sits in the top ten. Source material: blood. These receptors were taken from a woman between 50 and 59 years old in good health. The CDR3 runs from the conserved cysteine through the conserved F or W. The D gene is left open where the match is weak. Only part of the rows carry a size: once, few, many, or a class if the clone is expanded.

-	-	TRBV5-4	TRBJ1-4	CASSAMGEKLFF	TGTGCCAGCAGCGCGATGGGTGAAAAACTGTTTTTT
-	-	TRBV5-1	TRBJ1-1	CASKVTGSMNTEAFF	TGCGCCAGCAAGGTCACAGGTAGTATGAACACTGAAGCTTTCTTT
-	-	TRBV27	TRBJ2-3	CASSWALGNTQYF	TGTGCCAGCAGTTGGGCCCTCGGGAATACGCAGTATTTT
-	-	TRBV15	TRBJ1-4	CATSPRGATNEKLFF	TGTGCCACCAGCCCCCGCGGTGCAACTAATGAAAAACTGTTTTTT
TRBD1	-	TRBV2	TRBJ1-4	CASSSIRQGGDEKLFF	TGTGCCAGCAGTTCAATCCGACAGGGGGGGGATGAAAAACTGTTTTTT
-	-	TRBV4-1	TRBJ1-5	CASSPSGGPQHF	TGCGCCAGCAGCCCCTCTGGAGGGCCCCAGCATTTT
-	-	TRBV19	TRBJ2-7	CASSPPGTVSYEQYF	TGTGCCAGTAGTCCACCCGGGACGGTCTCCTACGAGCAGTACTTC
-	-	TRBV9	TRBJ1-2	CASSVGTASGYTF	TGTGCCAGCAGCGTTGGGACGGCAAGCGGCTACACCTTC
-	-	TRBV4-1	TRBJ2-1	CASSPSGNEQFF	TGCGCCAGCAGCCCATCCGGCAATGAGCAGTTCTTC
-	-	TRBV9	TRBJ1-2	CASSGPYGYTF	TGTGCCAGCAGCGGACCTTATGGCTACACCTTC
-	once	TRBV7-9	TRBJ2-7	CASSMGGGWSYEQYF	TGTGCCAGCAGCATGGGAGGGGGCTGGTCCTACGAGCAGTACTTC
TRBD2	-	TRBV7-2	TRBJ2-3	CASSAGLAGGPRDTQYF	TGTGCCAGCAGCGCCGGACTAGCGGGGGGGCCAAGAGATACGCAGTATTTT
TRBD1	once	TRBV18	TRBJ1-3	CASSPGQGAPSGNTIYF	TGTGCCAGCTCACCGGGACAGGGGGCTCCCTCTGGAAACACCATATATTTT
-	-	TRBV28	TRBJ1-2	CASSLGGRVDYGYTF	TGTGCCAGCTCCTTGGGGGGGCGGGTAGACTATGGCTACACCTTC
-	-	TRBV10-3	TRBJ1-4	CAISEGRGANEKLFF	TGTGCCATCAGTGAGGGCCGGGGTGCTAATGAAAAACTGTTTTTT
-	-	TRBV4-3	TRBJ2-5	CASSLWEGQQETQYF	TGCGCCAGCAGCCTGTGGGAGGGACAGCAAGAGACCCAGTACTTC
-	once	TRBV30	TRBJ1-3	CAWRVIIRNTIYF	TGTGCCTGGAGGGTTATAATCAGAAACACCATATATTTT
-	-	TRBV5-1	TRBJ2-6	CATTQGSGANVLTF	TGCGCCACCACTCAGGGCTCTGGGGCCAACGTCCTGACTTTC
-	once	TRBV28	TRBJ2-2	CASSGGGELFF	TGTGCCAGCAGTGGTGGCGGGGAGCTGTTTTTT
-	-	TRBV28	TRBJ2-3	CASSLWARRADTQYF	TGTGCCAGCAGTTTATGGGCTAGGCGGGCAGATACGCAGTATTTT
-	-	TRBV6-5	TRBJ2-5	CASSSNQETQYF	TGTGCCAGCAGTTCCAACCAAGAGACCCAGTACTTC
-	-	TRBV29-1	TRBJ1-1	CSVEDSALKAFF	TGCAGCGTTGAAGATTCAGCCTTGAAAGCTTTCTTT
TRBD2	-	TRBV5-1	TRBJ2-3	CASSFSAGGLMDTQYF	TGCGCCAGCAGCTTTTCCGCGGGGGGGCTCATGGATACGCAGTATTTT
-	-	TRBV5-1	TRBJ2-7	CASSSSSYEQYF	TGCGCCAGCAGCTCCAGCTCCTACGAGCAGTACTTC
TRBD2	-	TRBV5-1	TRBJ2-1	CASSLSLAGGQGNEQFF	TGCGCCAGCAGCTTGAGCCTAGCGGGAGGCCAGGGGAATGAGCAGTTCTTC
-	-	TRBV5-6	TRBJ1-1	CASSSQWSTEAFF	TGTGCCAGCAGCTCCCAATGGAGCACTGAAGCTTTCTTT
-	-	TRBV9	TRBJ2-2	CASSRDHTGELFF	TGTGCCAGCAGCCGGGACCACACCGGGGAGCTGTTTTTT
-	-	TRBV4-1	TRBJ1-3	CASSQESGNTIYF	TGCGCCAGCAGCCAAGAGTCTGGAAACACCATATATTTT
TRBD2	-	TRBV24-1	TRBJ2-7	CATSDPRLAGSYEQYF	TGTGCCACCAGTGATCCCAGACTAGCGGGGAGCTACGAGCAGTACTTC
TRBD2	-	TRBV3-1/TRBV3-2	TRBJ2-1	CASSQGTSGLVLEQFF	TGTGCCAGCAGCCAAGGGACTAGCGGTCTTGTTTTGGAGCAGTTCTTC
-	-	TRBV18	TRBJ1-1	CASSPQSRRNTEAFF	TGTGCCAGCTCACCACAATCCAGGCGAAACACTGAAGCTTTCTTT